This T cell receptor beta chain was sequenced during a study of T cells in Graves' hyperthyroidism and ophthalmopathy. Study conclusions and caveats: A 13 V-J signature model discriminated ophthalmopathy versus stable hyperthyroidism.

V shed 1 base and J shed 3 bases, with 9 bases lying between them. Germline lookup yields CDR1 SGHAT and CDR2 FQNNGV. The CDR3 runs to 15 residues. Using RNA transcripts as the source, TCR beta CDR3 regions were amplified. TCR CDR3 underwent first-round RT-PCR with the HTBI primer set. TCRdb called the multiplex PCR reads again in MiXCR, with one record for every CDR3 protein. The repertoire includes about 660,000 distinct CDR3 sequences, about 45% of them detected once, and less than 9.5% sits in the top ten. Details on this clonotype: Its antigen is not identified. This may stem from a read error, because a much larger clone lies one nucleotide away.

This chain joins TRBV11-2 and TRBJ1-4, with D hard to call. The sequenced sample consisted of peripheral blood or thyroid tissue (not recorded which). This sequence originates from an adult man with Graves' disease, either hyperthyroidism or ophthalmopathy (not recorded which). The CDR3 DNA reads as TGTGCCAGCAGCTTAGGGACCGACTCTAATGAAAAACTGTTTTTT. This translates into CASSLGTDSNEKLFF.